The 28 T cell receptor beta chains below all came from one sample that was sequenced in a study of blood T cell repertoires in COVID-19. Generated by immunoSEQ multiplex PCR, the TCRdb table keeps only in-frame clones and is missing some. The table lists 80,000 or so clones, more than 65% of them singletons. The sample taken for sequencing was peripheral blood. Every receptor here comes from a man at least 80 years old with acute or convalescent COVID-19.

This clone was counted once. This rearrangement joins TRBV5-8 to TRBJ2-7, with TRBD1 matching 8 bases. The CDR3 consists of 16 residues. Germline V CDR1 and CDR2: SGHTS, YDEGEE. The V segment lost 1 base and the J segment 4 bases; nucleotides outside the gene matches: 10. CDR3 protein: CASSLKWTGWGYEQYF. The CDR3 region has the DNA TGTGCCAGCAGCTTGAAGTGGACAGGGTGGGGATACGAGCAGTACTTC.

This sequence joins TRBV18 and TRBJ2-7; D is unresolved. The V end lost 1 base, the J end lost 2 bases, and 6 bases lay between the germline ends. Germline V gene lookup returns CDR1 KGHSH and CDR2 LQKENI. This CDR3 has 13 residues. The CDR3 is CASSPRPPYEQYF. CDR3 sequence (DNA): TGTGCCAGCTCACCACGGCCCCCCTACGAGCAGTACTTC.

This chain connects TRBV5-5 to TRBJ2-7, with a possible D match to TRBD2 (5 bases). Germline CDR1 and CDR2: SGHKS and YYEKEE (reference sequence). There are 13 residues in the CDR3. V shed 2 bases and J shed 7 bases, with 13 bases lying between them. For the CDR3, the DNA is TGTGCCAGCAGCTTAGGAGGCCAGGCAGAGCAGTACTTC. Translation: CASSLGGQAEQYF.

As concerns this clone: An end of the junction differs from the germline gene, which may be a read error. CDR3 amino acids: CASSSGTGDYNKPQHF. The CDR3 nucleotides are TGCGCCAGCAGCTCCGGGACAGGGGATTACAATAAGCCCCAGCATTTT. J is TRBJ1-5 and V is TRBV5-1, with 10 bases lining up with TRBD1. Germline values: CDR1 SGHRS, CDR2 YFSETQ. The length of the CDR3 is 16 residues.

The chain uses TRBV9 and TRBJ2-3; no definite D call. Trimming left V 2 bases short and J 1 base short, with 11 bases between. The CDR3 loop spans 15 amino acids. Germline values: CDR1 SGDLS, CDR2 YYNGEE. The DNA of the CDR3 is TGTGCCAGCAGCGTTCGATTAGATCGCACAGATACGCAGTATTTT. It specifies CASSVRLDRTDTQYF.

The rearrangement links TRBV6-6 to TRBJ2-2; the D gene is possibly TRBD2 (6 bases). CDR1 is MNHNY and CDR2 is SVGAGI in the germline V gene (reference sequence). The V and J ends lost 8 bases and 5 bases respectively, with 12 bases between them. This CDR3 is 13 amino acids long. CDR3 loop: CASFKAGTGELFF. CDR3 DNA: TGTGCCAGCTTCAAGGCGGGGACCGGGGAGCTGTTTTTT.

V gene TRBV18 combines with J gene TRBJ2-7; TRBD1 might be the D (6 bases). The germline V gene has CDR1 KGHSH and CDR2 LQKENI. Trimming removed 3 bases from V and 3 bases from J, with 12 bases in between. This CDR3 contains 14 residues. The CDR3 DNA reads TGTGCCAGCTCACCCTCCGGGACACACTACGAGCAGTACTTC. Translation gives CASSPSGTHYEQYF. The complete variable domain, with remaining parts taken from reference TRBV18 and TRBJ2-7, reads NAGVMQNPRHLVRRRGQEARLRCSPMKGHSHVYWYRQLPEEGLKFMVYLQKENIIDESGMPKERFSAEFPKEGPSILRIQQVVRGDSAAYFCASSPSGTHYEQYFGPGTRLTVT.

V and J are TRBV19 and TRBJ1-1; a weak D match, TRBD1 (5 bases). Germline CDR1 reads LNHDA; CDR2 reads SQIVND (reference sequence). The CDR3 length is 12 residues. The germline V and J ends were trimmed by 7 bases and 5 bases, with 11 bases remaining between them. Here the CDR3 DNA reads TGTGCCAGTAAACCAGGGAAAACTGAAGCTTTCTTT. It translates to CASKPGKTEAFF.

The chain links TRBV5-4 to TRBJ2-3; D may be TRBD1 (7 bases). The V gene lost 1 base and the J gene lost 6 bases, with 15 bases spanning the gap. The CDR3 runs 15 residues. Germline CDR1 SGHNT, CDR2 YYREEE (reference sequence). The chain's CDR3 is CASSLRGGGMDTQYF. CDR3 in DNA: TGTGCCAGCAGCTTGCGTGGAGGGGGCATGGATACGCAGTATTTT.

The J gene is TRBJ2-6, the V gene TRBV5-1; 10 bases are a match to TRBD1. The germline gives CDR1 SGHRS, CDR2 YFSETQ. The V and J ends lost 9 bases and 1 base, in that order; junction bases with no gene match: 7. This CDR3 has 16 amino acids. CDR3 DNA sequence: TGCGCCACCCAGACAGGGGGCGCATCTGGGGCCAACGTCCTGACTTTC. Its translation is CATQTGGASGANVLTF.

The chain is built from TRBV7-2 and TRBJ1-5, with D tentatively TRBD1 (5 bases). Germline V gene sequence: CDR1 SGHTA, CDR2 FQGNSA. With 5 bases removed from V and 0 bases from J, the gap between germline ends came to 11 bases. This CDR3 contains 15 residues. The CDR3 coding sequence is TGTGCCAGCAGCCCGGGGGGTTATAGCAATCAGCCCCAGCATTTT. Translated, it gives CASSPGGYSNQPQHF.

The V gene is TRBV6-5, the J gene TRBJ2-5; 11 bases are shared with TRBD1. CDR1 and CDR2 (germline): MNHEY, SVGAGI. CDR3 length: 13 amino acids. V shed 9 bases, J shed 5 bases, and the junction held 5 bases outside the gene matches. The CDR3 DNA is TGTGCCAGTAGGACAGGGGGCAGGGAGACCCAGTACTTC. Its protein product is CASRTGGRETQYF.

The gene calls are TRBV7-9 and TRBJ2-2; TRBD1 agrees at 11 bases. This CDR3 is built from 19 residues. Trimming removed 3 bases from V and 6 bases from J; junction bases left unmatched: 15. From germline, CDR1 is SEHNR and CDR2 FQNEAQ (reference sequence). The CDR3 spells CASSFLRDSRTGGAGELFF. The CDR3 DNA reads as TGTGCCAGCAGCTTCCTCCGCGACTCCAGGACAGGGGGCGCCGGGGAGCTGTTTTTT. The full variable domain, in which reference TRBV7-9 and TRBJ2-2 provide the parts outside the CDR3, is DTGVSQNPRHKITKRGQNVTFRCDPISEHNRLYWYRQTLGQGPEFLTYFQNEAQLEKSRLLSDRFSAERPKGSFSTLEIQRTEQGDSAMYLCASSFLRDSRTGGAGELFFGEGSRLTVL.

The chain uses TRBV10-3 and TRBJ1-6, with D possibly TRBD1 on 6 matching bases. The CDR3 is 14 residues long. Germline values: CDR1 ENHRY, CDR2 SYGVKD. V was clipped by 2 bases and J by 6 bases, with 8 bases between them. The CDR3 DNA reads TGTGCCATCAGTGAGGGACAGAGTAATTCACCCCTCCACTTT. Translation: CAISEGQSNSPLHF.

This clone was observed a few times. The chain is built from TRBV5-1 and TRBJ1-3; TRBD1 matches 7 bases. CDR1 is SGHRS and CDR2 is YFSETQ in the germline V gene. The CDR3 is 16 amino acids. V lost 4 bases, J lost 0 bases, and 7 bases stayed unmatched. CDR3 in amino acids: CASSHGDSLSGNTIYF. CDR3 coding DNA: TGCGCCAGCAGCCATGGGGACAGCCTCTCTGGAAACACCATATATTTT.

This clone was counted once. The chain links TRBV19 to TRBJ2-3, with D uncertain. The CDR3 has 13 residues. Trimming shortened V by 4 bases and J by 2 bases, and 7 bases separated the two germline ends. Germline-derived CDR1 and CDR2 are LNHDA and SQIVND (reference sequence). In nucleotides, the CDR3 is TGTGCCAGTAGTACCCCTCCCACAGATACGCAGTATTTT. Residues: CASSTPPTDTQYF.

V and J are TRBV5-4 and TRBJ1-2, with D uncertain. The germline V and J ends were trimmed by 4 bases and 0 bases, with 16 bases remaining between them. Looked up from germline, CDR1 is SGHNT and CDR2 is YYREEE (reference sequence). This CDR3 region has 16 residues. The CDR3 reads CASSPEPTRANYGYTF. CDR3 coding DNA: TGTGCCAGCAGCCCCGAACCTACTAGGGCTAACTATGGCTACACCTTC.

The V and J genes are TRBV11-2 and TRBJ1-2; the D is unclear. This CDR3 has 14 amino acids. The V gene's germline CDR1 is SGHAT and CDR2 FQNNGV. V was pared by 5 bases and J by 1 base, with 11 bases between. CDR3 DNA: TGTGCCAGCAGCCTTTCGACGGGTAACTATGGCTACACCTTC. As protein: CASSLSTGNYGYTF.

The J gene is TRBJ2-2, the V gene TRBV6-4; 8 bases agree with TRBD1. Germline CDR1 reads MRHNA; CDR2 reads SNTAGT. J gave up 3 bases and V 4 bases, and 1 base lay outside the gene matches. The CDR3 spans 14 residues. This CDR3 is CASSVQGDTGELFF. The DNA of the CDR3 is TGTGCCAGCAGTGTACAGGGGGACACCGGGGAGCTGTTTTTT.

A single count supports this clone. The CDR3 here is CASSQEALRSGYTF. The CDR3 DNA sequence: TGTGCCAGCAGCCAAGAAGCCCTCCGAAGCGGCTACACCTTC. The V gene is TRBV3-1 (or the pseudogene TRBV3-2), the J gene TRBJ1-2; D unresolved. The V and J ends lost 0 bases and 8 bases respectively, with 13 bases between them. Germline CDR1 reads LGHDT; CDR2 reads YNNKEL (reference sequence). The CDR3 covers 14 residues.

The rearrangement joins TRBV25-1 to TRBJ1-2, with TRBD1 matching over 8 bases. V was clipped by 5 bases and J by 6 bases; unmatched bases: 11. Per the germline V gene, CDR1 is MGHDK and CDR2 is SYGVNS. The CDR3 consists of 15 residues. CDR3 DNA: TGTGCCAGCAGTTTAATCCGGGACAGGCCGGATGGCTACACCTTC. This gives the protein CASSLIRDRPDGYTF.

This clone appeared a few times. CDR3 residues: CASSNRRGSNQPQHF. The CDR3 bases are TGTGCCAGTAGTAACCGTAGAGGGTCCAATCAGCCCCAGCATTTT. The chain links TRBV19 to TRBJ1-5, with unresolved D. The V end was cut by 4 bases, the J end by 3 bases, with 13 bases between. Germline CDR1 LNHDA, CDR2 SQIVND (reference sequence). The length of the CDR3 is 15 residues.

The J gene is TRBJ1-1, the V gene TRBV18; a possible D gene is TRBD1 (6 bases). CDR1 and CDR2 from the germline V gene are KGHSH and LQKENI. This CDR3 is built from 14 residues. The V gene lost 2 bases and the J gene lost 1 base, with 8 bases spanning the gap. CDR3 in amino acids: CASSPGGQNTEAFF. The CDR3 nucleotides read TGTGCCAGCTCACCAGGGGGCCAGAACACTGAAGCTTTCTTT.

This clone appeared a single time. The chain couples TRBV19 to TRBJ2-3; perhaps TRBD2 as D (5 bases). The CDR3 covers 12 residues. Looked up from germline, CDR1 is LNHDA and CDR2 is SQIVND (reference sequence). V lost 6 bases and J lost 2, with 6 bases in between. CDR3 sequence (DNA): TGTGCCAGTAGCGGGATCACAGATACGCAGTATTTT. Translation: CASSGITDTQYF.

This clone was detected a few times. V is TRBV3-1 (or the pseudogene TRBV3-2) and J is TRBJ2-3, with TRBD2 matching over 8 bases. Germline V gene data show CDR1 as LGHDT and CDR2 as YNNKEL (reference sequence). V gave up 4 bases and J gave up 13 bases; unmatched junction bases: 7. This CDR3 has 12 amino acids. As DNA, the CDR3 is TGTGCCAGCAGCCTAGGGGGAGCGGGAGAGTATTTT. This sequence encodes CASSLGGAGEYF.

The chain recombines TRBV7-3 with TRBJ2-6; the D is unclear. V was cut by 2 bases and J by 2 bases, with 7 bases left in between. Germline lookup yields CDR1 SGHTA and CDR2 FQGTGA. This CDR3 spans 15 amino acids. The CDR3 region is CASSLPGTGANVLTF. DNA for the CDR3: TGTGCCAGCAGCTTACCGGGTACTGGGGCCAACGTCCTGACTTTC.

J is TRBJ2-7 and V is TRBV6-5, with TRBD1 matching over 8 bases. The V and J ends lost 6 bases and 2 bases, in that order; junction bases with no gene match: 0. Germline CDR1 and CDR2: MNHEY and SVGAGI. The CDR3 runs to 12 residues. In DNA form, the CDR3 reads TGTGCCAGCAGGGGACAGGCCTACGAGCAGTACTTC. Amino acid sequence: CASRGQAYEQYF.

This clone showed up just once. CDR3 sequence reads: CASSYGQGHTGELFF. CDR3 nucleotides: TGTGCCAGCAGCTATGGACAGGGGCACACCGGGGAGCTGTTTTTT. V is TRBV6-5 and J is TRBJ2-2; 9 bases line up with TRBD1. This CDR3 is 15 amino acids long. V lost 6 bases to trimming and J lost 3 bases; unmatched junction nucleotides: 5. CDR1 is MNHEY and CDR2 is SVGAGI in the germline V gene.